This TCR beta chain was retrieved from a study of neurological immune-mediated disorders. The CDR3 covers 13 residues. The V gene end was trimmed by 6 bases and the J gene end by 0 bases; junction bases not matched to a gene: 3. The V gene's germline CDR1 is DFQATT and CDR2 SNEGSKA (reference sequence). This clonotype was observed at least ten times. TCRdb processed the 5' RACE reads anew with MiXCR; each CDR3 protein has one entry. In the table there are tens of thousands of distinct CDR3 sequences, roughly 4.4% of which are singletons. This receptor was identified in an older woman with multiple sclerosis. The source material was PBMCs. The chain has TRBV20-1 and TRBJ2-7; TRBD1 matches at 9 bases. CDR3 bases: TGCAGTGCCCCGACAGGGGGCTCCTACGAGCAGTACTTC. It specifies CSAPTGGSYEQYF.